These 12 T cell receptor beta chains came from one sample sequenced in a study of T cell repertoires in aging, cancer and after chemotherapy. Amplification of TCR beta used genomic DNA extracted from peripheral blood. TRB rearrangements spanning V, D and J were amplified using mixed TRB-A/B primers. One entry per CDR3 protein results from TCRdb running MiXCR on the multiplex PCR reads. The sample consists of 900 to 1,000 distinct CDR3 sequences, approximately 26% of them appearing once. The sample taken for sequencing was blood. Receptors originate from a human donor with a blood cancer.

In this sample, this clonotype is medium-sized. The V gene is TRBV7-6, the J gene TRBJ2-2, with a weak D call TRBD2 (5 bases). CDR3 length equals 16 residues. Germline lookup yields CDR1 SGHVS and CDR2 FNYEAQ. Trimming stripped 6 bases from V and 0 bases from J, with 14 bases between. The CDR3 region is CASRGGPEANTGELFF. CDR3 in DNA: TGTGCCAGCAGGGGCGGACCGGAGGCGAACACCGGGGAGCTGTTTTTT.

Regarding this clonotype: No DNA is shown, since the ends of the CDR3 on it are uncertain; the CDR3 is the one TCRdb lists. The rearrangement joins TRBV7-5 to TRBJ2-5. TRBV7-5 is termed a pseudogene. With termini counted, the CDR3 has 17 amino acids. CDR3 residues: CISVPASPVRFQETQYF.

This clonotype qualifies as large. CDR3 protein: CASSFPGLVNEQFF. The CDR3 DNA sequence: TGTGCCAGCAGTTTCCCGGGACTAGTCAATGAGCAGTTCTTC. The rearrangement uses TRBV6-5 and TRBJ2-1, with 8 nucleotides matching TRBD2. Per the germline V gene, CDR1 is MNHEY and CDR2 is SVGAGI. V trimming: 4 bases; J trimming: 6 bases; junction bases outside the gene matches: 5. The CDR3 sequence is 14 residues long.

The sample holds one count of this clonotype. A much larger clonotype is one base distant, so this may be a read error. The rearrangement uses TRBV6-1 and TRBJ2-1; D might be TRBD2 (6 bases). The germline gives CDR1 MNHNS, CDR2 SASEGT. This CDR3 spans 15 amino acids. The V end lost 10 bases, the J end lost 0 bases, and 16 bases lay between the germline ends. This CDR3 reads CANKAPGGSYNEQFF. CDR3 sequence (DNA): TGTGCCAACAAAGCCCCCGGGGGCTCCTACAATGAGCAGTTCTTC.

The rearrangement joins TRBV5-1 to TRBJ2-5; the match to TRBD2 covers 11 bases. Trimming at V came to 0 bases and at J to 5 bases, leaving 0 bases not matched to a gene. This CDR3 has 14 residues. The germline V gene has CDR1 SGHRS and CDR2 YFSETQ. CDR3 coding DNA: TGCGCCAGCAGCTTGGGACTAGCGGGGGAGACCCAGTACTTC. This gives the protein CASSLGLAGETQYF.

The chain couples TRBV5-4 to TRBJ2-7; D is perhaps TRBD2 (6 bases). This CDR3 has 15 amino acids. The germline CDR1 and CDR2 sequences are SGHNT and YYREEE (reference sequence). V was cut by 4 bases and J by 1 base, with 15 bases left in between. In DNA, the CDR3 is TGTGCCAGCAGCGGGGACGCAGGGAGGTCCTACGAGCAGTACTTC. It encodes CASSGDAGRSYEQYF.

On this clonotype itself: A much larger clonotype is one base distant, so this may be a read error. The V and J genes are TRBV10-3 and TRBJ2-5; D unclear. Germline CDR1 is ENHRY and CDR2 is SYGVKD. The CDR3 length is 13 residues. The CDR3 spells CDSSEGPRETQYF. The CDR3, as DNA: TGTGACAGCAGTGAAGGCCCACGGGAGACCCAGTACTTC.

J is TRBJ1-5 and V is TRBV2, with 8 bases matching TRBD1. CDR1 is SNHLY and CDR2 is FYNNEI in the germline V gene. The length of the CDR3 is 20 residues. The trim removed 3 bases at V and 5 bases at J, leaving 21 bases unmatched. CDR3 sequence: CASSDDPIRGRGVPYQPQHF. The CDR3 DNA sequence: TGTGCCAGCAGTGATGATCCGATCAGGGGGCGTGGGGTTCCCTATCAGCCCCAGCATTTT.

Relative to its sample, this clonotype is medium-sized (0.01 to 0.1%). The gene calls are TRBV5-5 and TRBJ2-5; 10 bases line up with TRBD1. The trim removed 3 bases at V and 5 bases at J, leaving 7 bases unmatched. This CDR3 contains 15 residues. Germline V gives CDR1 SGHKS, CDR2 YYEKEE (reference sequence). CDR3 in amino acids: CASSSGTGAAETQYF. CDR3 coding DNA: TGTGCCAGCAGCTCGGGGACAGGGGCGGCCGAGACCCAGTACTTC.

In regard to this clonotype: Given a much more abundant clone one base away, this may be a read error. The chain joins TRBV18 to TRBJ2-3; D might be TRBD1 (5 bases). Per the germline V gene, CDR1 is KGHSH and CDR2 is LQKENI. V was cut by 2 bases and J by 5 bases, with 8 bases left in between. The CDR3 runs 13 residues. The CDR3 region has the DNA TGTGCCAGCTCACCAGGGGCCAGAGATACGCAGTATTTT. Translated: CASSPGARDTQYF.

The V call is TRBV4-3, the J call TRBJ2-5; TRBD2 aligns across 14 bases. The CDR3 covers 17 residues. The trim removed 4 bases at V and 3 bases at J, leaving 7 bases unmatched. Germline-derived CDR1 and CDR2 are LGHNA and YSLEER. The CDR3 spells CASSRSRLAGGEETQYF. For the CDR3, the DNA is TGCGCCAGCAGCCGAAGCAGACTAGCGGGAGGGGAAGAGACCCAGTACTTC.

This clonotype is labeled large (0.1 to 1%). The chain uses TRBV30 and TRBJ1-2; perhaps TRBD1 as D (5 bases). Trimming stripped 1 base from V and 2 bases from J, with 14 bases between. This CDR3 spans 15 amino acids. CDR1 GTSNPN and CDR2 SVGIG come from the germline V gene (reference sequence). Written as DNA, the CDR3 is TGTGCCTGGAGTGCGACGGGACGTCGGAACTATGGCTACACCTTC. Protein product: CAWSATGRRNYGYTF.